The clone carrying this T cell receptor (beta chain) was seen repeatedly, ten times or more. Its target is unknown. The CDR3 regions of TCR beta were amplified from RNA transcripts. Using the HTBI primer set, a first-round RT-PCR was run on the TCR CDR3. One entry per CDR3 protein results from TCRdb running MiXCR on the multiplex PCR reads. This sample has about 360,000 distinct CDR3 sequences, with roughly 13% found just once. The data are from a study of T cells in Graves' hyperthyroidism and ophthalmopathy. Study outcomes and limitations: Most thyroid clonotypes with frequency above 0.001 were detected in blood. Ophthalmopathy was predicted by the model a median of about six months ahead of onset.

The V segment lost 4 bases and the J segment 5 bases; nucleotides outside the gene matches: 7. There are 16 residues in the CDR3. Per the germline V gene, CDR1 is SGDLS and CDR2 is YYNGEE. The study defined stable Graves' hyperthyroidism as no ophthalmopathy progression within 18 months. This clonotype was sampled from a woman between 18 and 30 years old with Graves' hyperthyroidism. The chain uses TRBV9 and TRBJ2-5; 14 bases are shared with TRBD2. The sequenced sample was blood. Here the CDR3 reads CASSFGLAGGGETQYF. The CDR3 DNA follows: TGTGCCAGCAGCTTCGGACTAGCGGGAGGAGGGGAGACCCAGTACTTC.